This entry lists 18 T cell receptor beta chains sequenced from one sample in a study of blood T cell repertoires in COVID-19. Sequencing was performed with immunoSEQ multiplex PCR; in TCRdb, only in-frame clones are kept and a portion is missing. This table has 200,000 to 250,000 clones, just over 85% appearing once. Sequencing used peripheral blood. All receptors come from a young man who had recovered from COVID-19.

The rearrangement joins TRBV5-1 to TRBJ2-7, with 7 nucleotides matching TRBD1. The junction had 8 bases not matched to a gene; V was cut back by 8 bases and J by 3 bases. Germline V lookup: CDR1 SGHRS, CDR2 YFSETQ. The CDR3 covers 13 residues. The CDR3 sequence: CASSGGQLYEQYF. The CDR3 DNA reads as TGCGCCAGTAGTGGGGGACAGCTCTACGAGCAGTACTTC.

The CDR3 nucleotides read TGTGCCAGCAGCCCCGGGAGGGCGCGGGGGGGGGAGACCCAGTACTTC. Protein product: CASSPGRARGGETQYF. The V and J genes are TRBV13 and TRBJ2-5; 9 nucleotides align to TRBD2. This CDR3 region has 16 residues. The trim removed 5 bases at V and 5 bases at J, leaving 12 bases unmatched. Germline CDR1 PRHDT, CDR2 FYEKMQ (reference sequence).

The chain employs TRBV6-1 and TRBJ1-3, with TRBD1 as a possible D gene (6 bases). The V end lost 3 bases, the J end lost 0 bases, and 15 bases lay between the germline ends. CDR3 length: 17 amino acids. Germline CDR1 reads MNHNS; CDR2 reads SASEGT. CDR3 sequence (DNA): TGTGCCAGCAGTGAGTTCGGGGTAGGGGGCTCTGGAAACACCATATATTTT. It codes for CASSEFGVGGSGNTIYF.

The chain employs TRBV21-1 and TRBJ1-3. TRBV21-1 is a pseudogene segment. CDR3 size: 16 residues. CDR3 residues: CASERGGRASGNTIYF. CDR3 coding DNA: TGTGCCAGCGAAAGGGGGGGCCGCGCCTCTGGAAACACCATATATTTT.

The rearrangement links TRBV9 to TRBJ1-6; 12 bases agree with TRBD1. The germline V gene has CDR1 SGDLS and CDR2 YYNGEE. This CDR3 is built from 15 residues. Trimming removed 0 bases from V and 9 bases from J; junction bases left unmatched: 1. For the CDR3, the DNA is TGTGCCAGCAGCGTAGGGGACAGGGGGCTTTCACCCCTCCACTTT. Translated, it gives CASSVGDRGLSPLHF.

The DNA for the CDR3 is TGTGCCAGCAGCCGTCCCGGGACTAGTATGGATGAGCAGTTCTTC. Translating gives CASSRPGTSMDEQFF. The V and J genes are TRBV11-3 and TRBJ2-1, with TRBD2 matching 8 bases. CDR3 length: 15 amino acids. The trim removed 5 bases at V and 8 bases at J, leaving 11 bases unmatched. Germline V gene data show CDR1 as SGHNT and CDR2 as YENEEA.

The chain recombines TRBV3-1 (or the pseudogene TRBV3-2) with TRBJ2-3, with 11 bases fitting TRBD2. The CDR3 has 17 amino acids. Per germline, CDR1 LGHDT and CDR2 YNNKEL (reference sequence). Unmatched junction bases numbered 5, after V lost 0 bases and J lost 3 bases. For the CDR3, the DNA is TGTGCCAGCAGCCAAGATGTGTCTAGCGGGGGGACAGATACGCAGTATTTT. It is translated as CASSQDVSSGGTDTQYF.

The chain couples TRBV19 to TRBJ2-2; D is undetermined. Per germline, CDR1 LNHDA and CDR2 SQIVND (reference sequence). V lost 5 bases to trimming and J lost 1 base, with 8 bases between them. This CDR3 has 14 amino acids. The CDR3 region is CASSASLNTGELFF. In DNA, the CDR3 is TGTGCCAGTAGTGCGTCACTGAACACCGGGGAGCTGTTTTTT.

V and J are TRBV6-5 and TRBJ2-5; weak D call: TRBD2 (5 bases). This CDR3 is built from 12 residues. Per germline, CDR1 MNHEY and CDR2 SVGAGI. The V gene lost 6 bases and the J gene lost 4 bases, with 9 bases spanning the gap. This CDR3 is CASSTGGETQYF. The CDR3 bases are TGTGCCAGCAGCACCGGAGGAGAGACCCAGTACTTC.

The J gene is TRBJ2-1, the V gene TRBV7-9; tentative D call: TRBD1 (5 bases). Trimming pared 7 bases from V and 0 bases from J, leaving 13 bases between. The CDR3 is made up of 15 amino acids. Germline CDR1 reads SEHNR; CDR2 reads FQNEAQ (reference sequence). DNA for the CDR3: TGTGCCAGCATACCCCGCCAGGGCTCCTACAATGAGCAGTTCTTC. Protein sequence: CASIPRQGSYNEQFF.

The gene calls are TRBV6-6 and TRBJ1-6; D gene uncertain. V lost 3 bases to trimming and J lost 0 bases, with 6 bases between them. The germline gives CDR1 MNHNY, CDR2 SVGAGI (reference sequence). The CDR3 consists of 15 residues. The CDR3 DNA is TGTGCCAGCAGTTATGGAGTCTCCTATAATTCACCCCTCCACTTT. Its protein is CASSYGVSYNSPLHF.

Written as DNA, the CDR3 is TGTGCCAGCAGCCAAGTAGGCAGGACCTACGAGCAGTACTTC. Protein sequence: CASSQVGRTYEQYF. The chain links TRBV4-2 to TRBJ2-7; D ambiguous. The V end was cut by 1 base, the J end by 2 bases, with 9 bases between. In germline, CDR1 is LGHNA, CDR2 YNFKEQ. The CDR3 covers 14 residues.

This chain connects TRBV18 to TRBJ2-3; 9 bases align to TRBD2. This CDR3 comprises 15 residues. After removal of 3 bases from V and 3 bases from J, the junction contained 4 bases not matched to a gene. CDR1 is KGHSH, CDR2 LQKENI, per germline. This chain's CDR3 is CASSPPLAGTDTQYF. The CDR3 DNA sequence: TGTGCCAGCTCACCCCCCCTAGCGGGGACAGATACGCAGTATTTT.

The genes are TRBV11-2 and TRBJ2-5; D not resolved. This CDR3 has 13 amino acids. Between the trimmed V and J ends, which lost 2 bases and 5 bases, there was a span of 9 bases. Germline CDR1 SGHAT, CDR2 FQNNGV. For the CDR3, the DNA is TGTGCCAGCAGCTTATGGCAAGCGGAGACCCAGTACTTC. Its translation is CASSLWQAETQYF.

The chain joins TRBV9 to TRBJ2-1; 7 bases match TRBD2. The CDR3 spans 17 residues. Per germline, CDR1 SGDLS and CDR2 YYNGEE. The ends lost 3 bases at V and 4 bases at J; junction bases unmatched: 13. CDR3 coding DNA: TGTGCCAGCAGCGCGTCCTCCGGGACTACCTTTTACAATGAGCAGTTCTTC. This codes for CASSASSGTTFYNEQFF.

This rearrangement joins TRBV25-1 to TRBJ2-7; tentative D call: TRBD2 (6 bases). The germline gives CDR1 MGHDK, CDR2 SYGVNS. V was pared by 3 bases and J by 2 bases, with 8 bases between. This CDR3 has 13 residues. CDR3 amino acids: CASSDGGTYEQYF. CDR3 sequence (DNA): TGTGCCAGCAGTGACGGGGGTACCTACGAGCAGTACTTC.

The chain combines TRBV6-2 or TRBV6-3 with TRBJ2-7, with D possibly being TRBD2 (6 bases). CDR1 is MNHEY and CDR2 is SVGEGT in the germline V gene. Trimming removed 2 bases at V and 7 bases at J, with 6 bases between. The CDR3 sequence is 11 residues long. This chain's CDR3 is CASSYGGEQYF. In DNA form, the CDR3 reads TGTGCCAGCAGTTACGGGGGGGAGCAGTACTTC.

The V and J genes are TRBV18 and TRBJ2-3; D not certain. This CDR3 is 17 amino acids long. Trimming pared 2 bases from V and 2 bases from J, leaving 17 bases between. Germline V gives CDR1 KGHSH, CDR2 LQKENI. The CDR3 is CASSPNEASTITDTQYF. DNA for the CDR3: TGTGCCAGCTCACCAAACGAGGCTTCCACTATCACAGATACGCAGTATTTT.